These 32 T cell receptor beta chains came from one sample sequenced in a study of read filtering for tumor transcriptome and immune sequencing. Molecular barcoded adaptors covering alpha/delta and beta/gamma chains were used on 400 ng RNA. TCRdb re-called the reads with MiXCR, one entry per CDR3 protein. The sample yields 120,000 or so distinct CDR3 sequences, over 10% seen once. Sequencing was carried out using a population of CD138-negative cells sorted from bone marrow. The source of these receptors is a donor aged 40 or over with multiple myeloma.

This clonotype was found many times. This rearrangement joins TRBV10-3 to TRBJ2-1, with a weak D call TRBD1 (6 bases). V lost 9 bases to trimming and J lost 7 bases, with 19 bases between them. The CDR3 has 14 residues. Germline V gene sequence: CDR1 ENHRY, CDR2 SYGVKD. The CDR3 DNA sequence: TGTGCCATACAACAGCAGGGGTCGGTTAATGAGCAGTTCTTC. This translates into CAIQQQGSVNEQFF.

This clonotype has just one count. A single base separates this from a much larger clone, so it may be a read error. The final CDR3 position lacks the conserved phenylalanine or tryptophan, pointing to a likely read error. The genes are TRBV18 and TRBJ2-5, with TRBD2 as a possible D gene (5 bases). Germline V gene lookup returns CDR1 KGHSH and CDR2 LQKENI. V lost 2 bases to trimming and J lost 7 bases, with 14 bases between them. This CDR3 comprises 14 residues. CDR3 residues: CASSPMATAGTQYL. As DNA, the CDR3 is TGTGCCAGCTCACCAATGGCGACTGCGGGGACCCAGTACCTC.

This clonotype was observed many times. V gene TRBV20-1 combines with J gene TRBJ2-5, with D perhaps assigned TRBD1 or TRBD2 (6 bases each). The CDR3 runs to 15 residues. V gave up 0 bases and J gave up 1 base, with 12 bases separating them. Germline V gene lookup returns CDR1 DFQATT and CDR2 SNEGSKA (reference sequence). The CDR3 region is CSARDRGGSQETQYF. The DNA for the CDR3 is TGCAGTGCTAGAGATCGAGGGGGGTCCCAAGAGACCCAGTACTTC.

In its sample, this clonotype was seen many times. The CDR3 DNA follows: TGTGCCAGCAGTTTGGGGGGTTCACCTTCCTACGAGCAGTACTTC. Protein product: CASSLGGSPSYEQYF. The chain employs TRBV12-3 or TRBV12-4 and TRBJ2-7; perhaps TRBD2 as D (6 bases). The CDR3 contains 15 residues. V shed 3 bases and J shed 1 base, with 13 bases lying between them.

This clonotype was detected many times. V and J are TRBV2 and TRBJ2-5; perhaps D is TRBD1 or TRBD2 (5 bases each). The germline V and J ends were trimmed by 6 bases and 3 bases, with 17 bases remaining between them. Germline V gives CDR1 SNHLY, CDR2 FYNNEI. The length of the CDR3 is 15 residues. DNA of the CDR3: TGTGCCAGCAGAGTGGGGACGGGAAGGAAAGAGACCCAGTACTTC. Its translation: CASRVGTGRKETQYF.

A note on this clonotype: This probably arose from a read error, given a far larger clone one base away. This chain joins TRBV5-8 and TRBJ2-1, with D tentatively TRBD2 (7 bases). This CDR3 is built from 15 residues. Germline assignment: CDR1 SGHTS and CDR2 YDEGEE. CDR3 nucleotide sequence: TGTGCCAGCAGCTTGACGGGGGGCACCTACAATAAGCAGTTCTTC. Translating it yields CASSLTGGTYNKQFF.

The sample holds many counts of this clonotype. V usage is TRBV20-1 and J usage is TRBJ2-7; the match to TRBD2 covers 10 bases. Germline V gene lookup returns CDR1 DFQATT and CDR2 SNEGSKA (reference sequence). This CDR3 region has 14 residues. The trim removed 3 bases at V and 4 bases at J, leaving 6 bases unmatched. The CDR3 DNA follows: TGCAGTGCTAGTCCTAGCGGGGGTTTTTACGAGCAGTACTTC. This encodes CSASPSGGFYEQYF.

This clonotype was detected many times. The chain links TRBV6-1 to TRBJ2-3; weak D call: TRBD2 (6 bases). CDR3 length: 14 residues. Germline loops: CDR1 MNHNS, CDR2 SASEGT. V was cut by 1 base and J by 1 base, with 6 bases left in between. The CDR3 sequence is CASSEGGGTDTQYF. The CDR3 bases are TGTGCCAGCAGTGAAGGGGGGGGCACAGATACGCAGTATTTT.

Turning to this clonotype: This sequence may be a read error, since a much larger clone differs from it by one base. This sequence joins TRBV4-1 and TRBJ2-3, with D tentatively TRBD2 (5 bases). Per the germline V gene, CDR1 is MGHRA and CDR2 is YSYEKL. Trimming took off 5 bases at V and 4 bases at J, with 19 bases between the two ends. The CDR3 is 16 residues long. CDR3 DNA sequence: TGCGCCAGCAGCTTAATATCTCTTGGAGGCGCAGATACGCAGTATTTT. It is translated as CASSLISLGGADTQYF.

This clonotype has at least ten counts. The chain joins TRBV5-1 to TRBJ1-1; D is possibly TRBD1 (5 bases). This CDR3 has 14 residues. CDR1 is SGHRS, CDR2 YFSETQ, per germline. Between the trimmed V and J ends, which lost 4 bases and 5 bases, there was a span of 15 bases. CDR3 residues: CASSRDRGGTEAFF. The CDR3 DNA sequence: TGCGCCAGCAGCCGGGACCGTGGTGGGACTGAAGCTTTCTTT. Complete variable domain (other parts from reference TRBV5-1 and TRBJ1-1): KAGVTQTPRYLIKTRGQQVTLSCSPISGHRSVSWYQQTPGQGLQFLFEYFSETQRNKGNFPGRFSGRQFSNSRSEMNVSTLELGDSALYLCASSRDRGGTEAFFGQGTRLTVV.

This clonotype was recorded at least ten times. The rearrangement uses TRBV25-1 and TRBJ1-2; tentatively, D is TRBD1 (5 bases). CDR3 length: 15 amino acids. Trimming shortened V by 2 bases and J by 4 bases, and 14 bases separated the two germline ends. Germline V lookup: CDR1 MGHDK, CDR2 SYGVNS. CDR3 region: CASSEGGSRSYGYTF. In DNA, the CDR3 is TGTGCCAGCAGTGAAGGGGGTAGTCGGAGCTATGGCTACACCTTC.

This clonotype was seen ten or more times. The CDR3 coding sequence is TGCGCCAGCAGCTTAACTTTACAGGGGGCGCGCATCAATGGCTACACCTTC. It is translated as CASSLTLQGARINGYTF. The chain links TRBV5-1 to TRBJ1-2; 9 bases line up with TRBD1. Germline CDR1 reads SGHRS; CDR2 reads YFSETQ. V lost 2 bases to trimming and J lost 6 bases; unmatched junction nucleotides: 14. This CDR3 comprises 17 residues.

This clonotype came up many times. This sequence joins TRBV20-1 and TRBJ2-3; TRBD1 matches 10 bases. With V trimmed by 3 bases and J by 5 bases, 8 bases remained unmatched. CDR3 size: 15 residues. Germline-derived CDR1 and CDR2 are DFQATT and SNEGSKA (reference sequence). The CDR3 DNA sequence: TGCAGTGCTAGTATGGGACAGGGGCGTCGAGATACGCAGTATTTT. Amino acids: CSASMGQGRRDTQYF.

The chain couples TRBV20-1 to TRBJ1-3; tentative D call: TRBD1 (5 bases). The V gene's germline CDR1 is DFQATT and CDR2 SNEGSKA (reference sequence). The CDR3 contains 15 residues. Deletions cut 0 bases from V and 4 bases from J, with 13 bases between. CDR3 residues: CSARDQRDGGNTIYF. The CDR3 region has the DNA TGCAGTGCTAGAGATCAACGGGACGGAGGAAACACCATATATTTT.

This clonotype was found many times. This chain links TRBV7-9 with TRBJ2-7, with 7 bases fitting TRBD2. Germline V gene sequence: CDR1 SEHNR, CDR2 FQNEAQ (reference sequence). This CDR3 contains 23 residues. With V trimmed by 2 bases and J by 7 bases, 35 bases remained unmatched. In nucleotides, the CDR3 is TGTGCCAGCAGCTTATCGGGGGGAAGGGGCTCCGGACCGGCCTCAAGATCTGCGGGGGAGCAGTACTTC. This codes for CASSLSGGRGSGPASRSAGEQYF.

Only a few counts were recorded for this clonotype. The junction differs from germline at one of its ends, possibly a read error. The chain combines TRBV3-1 with TRBJ2-5; 7 bases are shared with TRBD1. Germline lookup yields CDR1 LGHDT and CDR2 YNNKEL (reference sequence). CDR3 length: 13 residues. CDR3 region: CASSQVGPGQCSF. CDR3 in DNA: TGTGCCAGCAGCCAAGTTGGGCCGGGACAGTGTTCCTTC.

Ten or more counts support this clonotype. This chain connects TRBV20-1 to TRBJ2-1, with TRBD2 matching over 12 bases. Germline V CDR1 and CDR2: DFQATT, SNEGSKA (reference sequence). The CDR3 contains 16 residues. With V trimmed by 2 bases and J by 7 bases, 9 bases remained unmatched. The CDR3 coding sequence is TGCAGTGCTAGACCTGGGGCCGGGACTAGCGGGAATGAGCAGTTCTTC. Encoded protein: CSARPGAGTSGNEQFF.

Many counts were recorded for this clonotype. CDR3 bases: TGTGCCAGTGAACCGGGACAGGGAATACCTACGTTGAACACTGAAGCTTTCTTT. As protein: CASEPGQGIPTLNTEAFF. The V call is TRBV19, the J call TRBJ1-1; 9 nucleotides agree with TRBD1. Germline-derived CDR1 and CDR2 are LNHDA and SQIVND (reference sequence). With V trimmed by 8 bases and J by 0 bases, 16 bases remained unmatched. The CDR3 is 18 residues long.

In this sample, this clonotype turned up many times. This rearrangement joins TRBV20-1 to TRBJ2-3; 9 bases match TRBD2. This CDR3 spans 16 amino acids. Germline CDR1 and CDR2: DFQATT and SNEGSKA (reference sequence). J gave up 0 bases and V 2 bases, and 6 bases lay outside the gene matches. In DNA form, the CDR3 reads TGCAGTGCTAGACCGCTAGCGGGAACTAGCACAGATACGCAGTATTTT. Its translation is CSARPLAGTSTDTQYF.

This clonotype was counted many times. The V and J genes are TRBV19 and TRBJ2-1; 11 nucleotides align to TRBD2. The germline V gene has CDR1 LNHDA and CDR2 SQIVND (reference sequence). This CDR3 region has 15 residues. The V and J ends lost 6 bases and 7 bases, in that order; junction bases with no gene match: 8. The CDR3 DNA sequence: TGTGCCAGTAGACCTACTAGCGGGAGATTAAATGAGCAGTTCTTC. Its protein is CASRPTSGRLNEQFF.

This clonotype occurred a few times. This chain links TRBV20-1 with TRBJ2-1; 7 bases align to TRBD2. After removal of 5 bases from V and 4 bases from J, the junction contained 8 bases not matched to a gene. CDR3 length: 14 amino acids. In germline, CDR1 is DFQATT, CDR2 SNEGSKA (reference sequence). The CDR3 region is CSAWELALYNEQFF. CDR3 DNA: TGCAGTGCTTGGGAACTAGCGTTATACAATGAGCAGTTCTTC.

This clonotype has more than one count but fewer than ten. This may come from a read error, since a much larger clone is one base off. This chain links TRBV4-1 with TRBJ1-2; 9 nucleotides line up with TRBD1. In germline, CDR1 is MGHRA, CDR2 YSYEKL. CDR3 length: 15 amino acids. The CDR3 reads CASSQPTGGVYGHTF. CDR3 nucleotide sequence: TGCGCCAGCAGCCAACCTACAGGGGGCGTCTATGGCCACACCTTC.

V gene TRBV6-6 combines with J gene TRBJ1-1; the D is unclear. The CDR3 has 15 residues. V was trimmed by 4 bases and J by 0 bases, leaving 12 bases between them. Germline loops: CDR1 MNHNY, CDR2 SVGAGI (reference sequence). The CDR3 nucleotides read TGTGCCAGCAGTTCCCACCCCGATTTGAACACTGAAGCTTTCTTT. Its protein is CASSSHPDLNTEAFF.

This clonotype was observed many times. The gene calls are TRBV6-1 and TRBJ2-3; 9 positions match TRBD1. This CDR3 comprises 16 residues. Germline assignment: CDR1 MNHNS and CDR2 SASEGT. J was trimmed by 2 bases and V by 8 bases; bases with no gene match: 11. The CDR3 nucleotides read TGTGCCAGCGTCGCCGGGACAGGGATTTTCACAGATACGCAGTATTTT. Protein: CASVAGTGIFTDTQYF.

This clonotype was seen at least ten times. The chain recombines TRBV3-1 with TRBJ2-5, with TRBD2 identical over 10 bases. This CDR3 comprises 15 residues. The V gene end was trimmed by 6 bases and the J gene end by 2 bases; junction bases not matched to a gene: 6. The germline V gene has CDR1 LGHDT and CDR2 YNNKEL (reference sequence). The CDR3 loop reads CASSELAGVQETQYF. The CDR3 DNA is TGTGCCAGCAGTGAGCTAGCGGGAGTGCAAGAGACCCAGTACTTC.

The genes are TRBV5-5 and TRBJ1-5, with a possible D match to TRBD1 (5 bases). Trimming took off 6 bases at V and 2 bases at J, with 18 bases between the two ends. This CDR3 comprises 16 residues. The germline CDR1 and CDR2 sequences are SGHKS and YYEKEE (reference sequence). CDR3 bases: TGTGCCAGCAACTTTTATACAGGTGGAGGCAATCAGCCCCAGCATTTT. Encoded protein: CASNFYTGGGNQPQHF.

J is TRBJ2-2 and V is TRBV6-6, with D tentatively TRBD1 or TRBD2 (5 bases each). The V gene lost 9 bases and the J gene lost 6 bases, with 20 bases spanning the gap. This CDR3 is built from 15 residues. In germline, CDR1 is MNHNY, CDR2 SVGAGI (reference sequence). The CDR3 sequence is CASSLSGRGAGELFF. In nucleotides, the CDR3 is TGTGCCAGTTCACTCAGCGGCAGAGGGGCCGGGGAGCTGTTTTTT.

The rearrangement joins TRBV7-3 to TRBJ2-1; TRBD2 is a possible D gene (5 bases). CDR1 is SGHTA and CDR2 is FQGTGA in the germline V gene. The CDR3 covers 16 residues. Trimming shortened V by 2 bases and J by 2 bases, and 13 bases separated the two germline ends. CDR3 protein: CASSLWSSGAYNEQFF. The CDR3 coding sequence is TGTGCCAGCAGCTTATGGTCCAGCGGAGCCTACAATGAGCAGTTCTTC. Supplemented by reference TRBV7-3 and TRBJ2-1, the full variable domain reads GAGVSQTPSNKVTEKGKYVELRCDPISGHTALYWYRQSLGQGPEFLIYFQGTGAADDSGLPNDRFFAVRPEGSVSTLKIQRTERGDSAVYLCASSLWSSGAYNEQFFGPGTRLTVL.

For this clonotype: A read error is possible here, since a much larger clone lies one base away. The CDR3 region has the DNA TGTGCCAGCAGTGAGACGACAGGGGGTTGCACCGGGGAGCTGTTTTTT. Its translation: CASSETTGGCTGELFF. This sequence joins TRBV2 and TRBJ2-2; 9 bases match TRBD1. CDR1 is SNHLY and CDR2 is FYNNEI in the germline V gene. The junction had 6 bases not matched to a gene; V was cut back by 3 bases and J by 4 bases. The CDR3 spans 16 residues. The full variable domain, rest sourced from reference TRBV2 and TRBJ2-2, is EPEVTQTPSHQVTQMGQEVILRCVPISNHLYFYWYRQILGQKVEFLVSFYNNEISEKSEIFDDQFSVERPDGSNFTLKIRSTKLEDSAMYFCASSETTGGCTGELFFGEGSRLTVL.

This clonotype was recorded at least ten times. The rearrangement links TRBV10-3 to TRBJ2-1; D is uncertain. Germline V lookup: CDR1 ENHRY, CDR2 SYGVKD. The CDR3 covers 12 residues. V dropped 2 bases and J dropped 7 bases, with 6 bases sitting between them. The CDR3 loop reads CAISEMGNEQFF. The CDR3 bases are TGTGCCATCAGTGAGATGGGGAATGAGCAGTTCTTC.

The V call is TRBV2, the J call TRBJ2-5; 9 positions agree with TRBD1. Germline CDR1 reads SNHLY; CDR2 reads FYNNEI. The trim removed 8 bases at V and 4 bases at J, leaving 11 bases unmatched. The CDR3 sequence is 15 residues long. The CDR3 loop reads CASSSSMDRGETQYF. The CDR3 nucleotides are TGTGCCAGCTCTTCATCCATGGACAGGGGAGAGACCCAGTACTTC.

The J gene is TRBJ1-5, the V gene TRBV6-6, with D possibly being TRBD1 (6 bases). Germline values: CDR1 MNHNY, CDR2 SVGAGI (reference sequence). Trimming stripped 6 bases from V and 0 bases from J, with 18 bases between. CDR3 length: 17 amino acids. The DNA for the CDR3 is TGTGCCAGCAGCCCGGGGCGGGACACCTATAGCAATCAGCCCCAGCATTTT. It yields the protein CASSPGRDTYSNQPQHF.